This T cell receptor (beta chain) was captured by sequencing in a study of siplizumab effects on memory and regulatory T cells. General study points: Neither a naive nor a memory phenotype was assignable to roughly 75-96% of proliferating CD4+ or CD8+ clones. No functional test confirmed suppression by proliferating siplizumab-culture Tregs. Siplizumab, the agent tested, significantly reduced alloreactive sequences traceable to unstimulated CD4+ memory cells. Among mappable alloreactive CD4+ clones, the Treg-derived fraction averaged around 63% with siplizumab versus about 25% in controls.

The CDR3 runs to 13 residues. The method was immunoSEQ multiplex PCR; TCRdb's version includes in-frame clones alone and lacks a portion of them. The table shows 110,000 or so clones, with approximately 92% occurring only once. Note on this clone: The antigen is undetermined.

The source is a human donor in good health. The rearrangement joins TRBV21-1 to TRBJ1-5; TRBD1, as called in the table, went unchecked against the DNA. TRBV21-1 is reported as a pseudogene. Sequencing input: non-Treg CD4+ T cells sorted from blood. The CDR3 sequence is CASSCQGNQPQHF. DNA for the CDR3: TGTGCCAGCAGCTGTCAGGGCAATCAGCCCCAGCATTTT.